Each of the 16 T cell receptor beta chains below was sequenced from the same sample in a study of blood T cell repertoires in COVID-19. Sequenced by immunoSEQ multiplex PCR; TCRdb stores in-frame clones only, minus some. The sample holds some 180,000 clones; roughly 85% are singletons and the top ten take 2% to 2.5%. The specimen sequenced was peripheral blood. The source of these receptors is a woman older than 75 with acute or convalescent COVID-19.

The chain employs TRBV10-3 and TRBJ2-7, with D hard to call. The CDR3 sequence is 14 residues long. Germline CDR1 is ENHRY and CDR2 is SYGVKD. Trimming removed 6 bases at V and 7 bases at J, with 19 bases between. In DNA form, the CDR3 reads TGTGCCATCAGCCCAGATCGTCCTCCACCGGAGCAGTACTTC. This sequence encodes CAISPDRPPPEQYF.

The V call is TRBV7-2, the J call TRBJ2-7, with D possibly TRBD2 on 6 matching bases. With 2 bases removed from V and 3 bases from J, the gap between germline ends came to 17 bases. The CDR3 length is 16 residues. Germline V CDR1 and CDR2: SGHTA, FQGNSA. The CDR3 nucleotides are TGTGCCAGCAGCTTATCTGTAGCGGCGTCAAACTACGAGCAGTACTTC. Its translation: CASSLSVAASNYEQYF.

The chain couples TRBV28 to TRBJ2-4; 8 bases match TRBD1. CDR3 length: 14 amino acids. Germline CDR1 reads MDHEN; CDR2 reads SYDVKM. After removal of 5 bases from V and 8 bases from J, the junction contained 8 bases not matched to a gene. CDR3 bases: TGTGCCAGCAGTCAACCCCAGGGGGCAGACATTCAGTACTTC. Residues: CASSQPQGADIQYF. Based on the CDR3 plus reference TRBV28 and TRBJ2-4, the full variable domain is DVKVTQSSRYLVKRTGEKVFLECVQDMDHENMFWYRQDPGLGLRLIYFSYDVKMKEKGDIPEGYSVSREKKERFSLILESASTNQTSMYLCASSQPQGADIQYFGAGTRLSVL.

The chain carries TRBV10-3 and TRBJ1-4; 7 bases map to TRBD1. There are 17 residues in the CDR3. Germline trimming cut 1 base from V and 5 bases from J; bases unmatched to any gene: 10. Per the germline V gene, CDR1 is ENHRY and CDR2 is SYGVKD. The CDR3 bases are TGTGCCATCAGTGAGTTCTCTTCCGGGACAGAAAATGAAAAACTGTTTTTT. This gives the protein CAISEFSSGTENEKLFF.

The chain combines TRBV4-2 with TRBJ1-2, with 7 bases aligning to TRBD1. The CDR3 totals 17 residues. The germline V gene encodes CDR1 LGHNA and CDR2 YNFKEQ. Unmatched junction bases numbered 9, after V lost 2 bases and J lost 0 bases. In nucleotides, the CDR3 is TGTGCCAGCAGCCAAACGGCCAGGGACAGCTCTAACTATGGCTACACCTTC. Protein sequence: CASSQTARDSSNYGYTF.

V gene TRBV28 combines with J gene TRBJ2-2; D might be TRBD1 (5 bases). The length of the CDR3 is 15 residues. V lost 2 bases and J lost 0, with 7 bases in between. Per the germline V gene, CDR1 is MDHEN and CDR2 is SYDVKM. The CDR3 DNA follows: TGTGCCAGCAGTTTAGCAGGGTCGAACACCGGGGAGCTGTTTTTT. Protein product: CASSLAGSNTGELFF.

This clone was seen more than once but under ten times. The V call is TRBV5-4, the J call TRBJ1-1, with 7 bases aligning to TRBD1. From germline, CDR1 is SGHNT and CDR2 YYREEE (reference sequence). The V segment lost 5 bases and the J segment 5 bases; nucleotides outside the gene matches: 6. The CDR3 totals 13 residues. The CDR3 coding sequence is TGTGCCAGCAGATTTACAGGGGAGACTGAAGCTTTCTTT. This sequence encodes CASRFTGETEAFF.

CDR3 protein: CASSFRQGGDQPQHF. The CDR3 DNA is TGTGCCAGCAGTTTTCGACAGGGCGGAGATCAGCCCCAGCATTTT. The rearrangement joins TRBV11-2 to TRBJ1-5, with TRBD1 matching 7 bases. The CDR3 has 15 amino acids. Germline assignment: CDR1 SGHAT and CDR2 FQNNGV. Trimming took 6 bases from V and 5 from J; bases not matched to a gene: 10.

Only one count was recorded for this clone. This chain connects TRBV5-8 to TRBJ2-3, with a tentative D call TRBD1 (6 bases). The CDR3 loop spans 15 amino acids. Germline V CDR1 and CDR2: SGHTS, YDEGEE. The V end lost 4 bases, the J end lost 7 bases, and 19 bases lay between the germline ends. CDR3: CASSITGISMHTQYF. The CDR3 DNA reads TGTGCCAGCAGCATAACAGGGATTTCTATGCATACGCAGTATTTT.

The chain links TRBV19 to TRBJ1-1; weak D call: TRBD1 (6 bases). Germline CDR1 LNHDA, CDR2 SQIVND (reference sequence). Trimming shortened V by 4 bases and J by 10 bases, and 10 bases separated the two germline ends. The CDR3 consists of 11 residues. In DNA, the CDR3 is TGTGCCAGTAGTAAAAGGGGGGGAGCTTTCTTT. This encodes CASSKRGGAFF.

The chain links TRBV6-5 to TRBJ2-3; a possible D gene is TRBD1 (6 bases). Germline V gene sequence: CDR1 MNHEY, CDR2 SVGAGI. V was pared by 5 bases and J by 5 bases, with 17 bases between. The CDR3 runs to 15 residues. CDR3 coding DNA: TGTGCCAGCAGTACCCGCACAGGGTCTATAGATACGCAGTATTTT. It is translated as CASSTRTGSIDTQYF.

The CDR3 DNA reads as TGCGCCAGCAGCTTGGGGACAGGGGGCTCGGGAACTGAAGCTTTCTTT. This translates into CASSLGTGGSGTEAFF. The chain has TRBV5-1 and TRBJ1-1, with 11 bases lining up with TRBD1. J lost 5 bases, V lost 0 bases, and 6 bases had no gene match. Germline lookup yields CDR1 SGHRS and CDR2 YFSETQ. The CDR3 length is 16 residues.

CDR3 in amino acids: CASSYVSSGRRELFF. The CDR3 bases are TGTGCCAGCAGTTACGTCTCCAGCGGGAGACGGGAGCTGTTTTTT. This sequence joins TRBV6-2 or TRBV6-3 and TRBJ2-2; 8 bases are a match to TRBD2. After removal of 2 bases from V and 9 bases from J, the junction contained 8 bases not matched to a gene. Per germline, CDR1 MNHEY and CDR2 SVGEGT. This CDR3 comprises 15 residues.

The CDR3 coding sequence is TGTGCCAGCAGTTGGGCGGGGGGGCCGCCAGATACGCAGTATTTT. Protein: CASSWAGGPPDTQYF. The V gene is TRBV28, the J gene TRBJ2-3, with 9 bases identical to TRBD2. The CDR3 totals 15 residues. V was clipped by 4 bases and J by 4 bases; unmatched bases: 6. Germline V gives CDR1 MDHEN, CDR2 SYDVKM.

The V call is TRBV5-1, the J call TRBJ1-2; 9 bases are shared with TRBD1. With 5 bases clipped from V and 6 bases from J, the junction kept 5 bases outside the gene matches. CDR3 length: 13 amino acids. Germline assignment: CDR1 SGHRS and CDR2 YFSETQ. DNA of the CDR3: TGCGCCAGCAGGCAGGGACAGGGTGATGGCTACACCTTC. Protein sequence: CASRQGQGDGYTF.

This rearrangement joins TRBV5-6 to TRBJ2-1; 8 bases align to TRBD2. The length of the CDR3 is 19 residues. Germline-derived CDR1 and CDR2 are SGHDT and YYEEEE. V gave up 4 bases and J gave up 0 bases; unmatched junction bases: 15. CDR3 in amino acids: CASSPYFTSGRSSYNEQFF. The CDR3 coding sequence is TGTGCCAGCAGCCCCTACTTTACTAGCGGCAGGAGCTCCTACAATGAGCAGTTCTTC.